Sequencing of this T cell receptor beta chain was carried out in a study of T cell responses to AZD1222 COVID-19 vaccine. Clones were sequenced by immunoSEQ multiplex PCR, and TCRdb holds only the in-frame ones, with some missing. Of fewer than 100,000 clones in the sample, roughly nine tenths were seen once. Investigators merged groups given second doses at roughly 4 or roughly 12 weeks. The CDR3 has 15 residues. Germline V gives CDR1 GTSNPN, CDR2 SVGIG (reference sequence). The V gene lost 7 bases and the J gene lost 2 bases, with 18 bases spanning the gap. Remarks on this clone: Its antigen is as yet unknown.

Regarding the study as a whole: Females made up more of the donors, who were largely white British, and clonal diversity may have come out too low.

This chain connects TRBV30 to TRBJ1-5; D is possibly TRBD1 (6 bases). This clonotype originated in an adult who received the AZD1222 COVID-19 vaccine. This specimen consisted of peripheral blood, obtained 28 days after the second AZD1222 dose. Written as DNA, the CDR3 is TGTGCCTTCCGCGGGGGCGCCGGTGGCAATCAGCCCCAGCATTTT. Encoded protein: CAFRGGAGGNQPQHF.